A selection of T cell receptor beta chains follows, all from one sample in a study of blood T cell repertoires in COVID-19. Using immunoSEQ multiplex PCR, the repertoire was profiled, and TCRdb retains in-frame clones only, with some absent. The data show approximately 93,000 clones, with around 67% seen just once and 3.9% held by the top ten. Sequenced input: peripheral blood. Every receptor here comes from a man between 65 and 80 years old with COVID-19, enrolled during active disease. CDR3s include the opening cysteine and the closing phenylalanine or tryptophan. The order of the fields is clone size, D gene, J gene, V gene, CDR3 DNA, CDR3 protein. The D gene is left open where the match is weak. The size entry is marked missing in some rows and otherwise reads once, few, many or a size class.

clone_size: -
d_call: TRBD1
j_call: TRBJ1-3
v_call: TRBV5-1
cdr3_nt: TGCGCCAGCAGCTTAAGGACAGGCTTCTCTGGAAACACCATATATTTT
cdr3_aa: CASSLRTGFSGNTIYF

clone_size: -
d_call: TRBD1
j_call: TRBJ2-1
v_call: TRBV6-5
cdr3_nt: TGTGCCAGCATCCTCCGGGACAGGGACAATGAGCAGTTCTTC
cdr3_aa: CASILRDRDNEQFF

clone_size: -
d_call: TRBD2
j_call: TRBJ2-3
v_call: TRBV7-9
cdr3_nt: TGTGCCAGCAGCTCCACCGGGGGGAGTTCAGATACGCAGTATTTT
cdr3_aa: CASSSTGGSSDTQYF

clone_size: -
d_call: TRBD2
j_call: TRBJ2-1
v_call: TRBV7-2
cdr3_nt: TGTGCCAGCAGCTTCCCGGCTAGCGGGAGCGGGCATGAGCAGTTCTTC
cdr3_aa: CASSFPASGSGHEQFF

clone_size: -
d_call: -
j_call: TRBJ2-3
v_call: TRBV28
cdr3_nt: TGTGCCAGCAGATTACAAACAGGGATAGATACGCAGTATTTT
cdr3_aa: CASRLQTGIDTQYF

clone_size: few
d_call: TRBD2
j_call: TRBJ2-7
v_call: TRBV6-4
cdr3_nt: TGTGCCAGCAGCGAACTAGCGGGATCTACCTACGAGCAGTACTTC
cdr3_aa: CASSELAGSTYEQYF

clone_size: once
d_call: -
j_call: TRBJ2-3
v_call: TRBV5-1
cdr3_nt: TGCGCCAGCAGCCTAAGGACTGGAGATACGCAGTATTTT
cdr3_aa: CASSLRTGDTQYF

clone_size: -
d_call: TRBD1
j_call: TRBJ1-3
v_call: TRBV30
cdr3_nt: TGTGCCTGCCCGGGACAGGGCTCTGGAAACACCATATATTTT
cdr3_aa: CACPGQGSGNTIYF

clone_size: -
d_call: TRBD2
j_call: TRBJ2-3
v_call: TRBV6-2/TRBV6-3
cdr3_nt: TGTGCCAGCAGCCGCAGCGCGGGAGATGTAGATACGCAGTATTTT
cdr3_aa: CASSRSAGDVDTQYF

clone_size: once
d_call: TRBD1
j_call: TRBJ2-7
v_call: TRBV10-3
cdr3_nt: TGTGCCATCAACCCCGGGACAGGCGCCTACGAGCAGTACTTC
cdr3_aa: CAINPGTGAYEQYF

clone_size: -
d_call: -
j_call: TRBJ1-4
v_call: TRBV6-5
cdr3_nt: TGTGCCAGCAATTCAGGGAACAATGAAAAACTGTTTTTT
cdr3_aa: CASNSGNNEKLFF

clone_size: -
d_call: TRBD1
j_call: TRBJ1-2
v_call: TRBV6-5
cdr3_nt: TGTGCCAGCAGTAAGGGACAGGGGGCGAGCGATGGCTACACCTTC
cdr3_aa: CASSKGQGASDGYTF

clone_size: once
d_call: -
j_call: TRBJ1-1
v_call: TRBV9
cdr3_nt: TGTGCCAGCAGCGTAATCGGGGGTTCCACTGAAGCTTTCTTT
cdr3_aa: CASSVIGGSTEAFF

clone_size: -
d_call: -
j_call: TRBJ2-7
v_call: TRBV19
cdr3_nt: TGTGCCAGTAGTCTTACAGGGAGTCGCGGCTCCTACGAGCAGTACTTC
cdr3_aa: CASSLTGSRGSYEQYF

clone_size: -
d_call: -
j_call: TRBJ2-2
v_call: TRBV11-2
cdr3_nt: TGTGCCAGCAGCTTCGGGGTCACCGGGGAGCTGTTTTTT
cdr3_aa: CASSFGVTGELFF

clone_size: -
d_call: TRBD1
j_call: TRBJ1-2
v_call: TRBV6-2/TRBV6-3
cdr3_nt: TGTGCCAGCAGCCGACAGGGTGGTAGATATGGCTACACCTTC
cdr3_aa: CASSRQGGRYGYTF

clone_size: few
d_call: TRBD2
j_call: TRBJ2-2
v_call: TRBV18
cdr3_nt: TGTGCCAGCTCACTGACTAGCGGAGACACCGGGGAGCTGTTTTTT
cdr3_aa: CASSLTSGDTGELFF

clone_size: -
d_call: TRBD1
j_call: TRBJ1-1
v_call: TRBV28
cdr3_nt: TGTGCCAGCCATGGGACAGGGGGCGCCTGGGCTTTCTTT
cdr3_aa: CASHGTGGAWAFF